These 24 T cell receptor beta chains share one sample of origin, sequenced in a study of T cells expressing NK-cell markers. TCRdb reprocessed the 5' RACE reads, keeping one entry per CDR3 protein, no DNA. The table lists over 150,000 distinct CDR3 sequences. The sample comprised blood T cells: a sorted CD56 or NKG2C T cell subset, CD4+ or CD8+ T cells, or bulk PBMC T cells (not recorded which). Receptors were obtained from a man aged 18 to 69 in good health.

CDR3 loop: CASRQGQANSPLHF. This chain joins TRBV27 and TRBJ1-6. This CDR3 contains 14 residues. Germline CDR1 is MNHEY and CDR2 is SMNVEV (reference sequence).

The gene calls are TRBV4-1 and TRBJ2-1; the D gene TCRdb calls, TRBD1, cannot be checked with no DNA. The germline gives CDR1 MGHRA, CDR2 YSYEKL. This CDR3 contains 15 residues. The CDR3 loop reads CASSQVGRGQDEQFF.

The chain uses TRBV20-1 and TRBJ1-2; TCRdb calls TRBD1, which cannot be checked without DNA. Germline-derived CDR1 and CDR2 are DFQATT and SNEGSKA (reference sequence). The CDR3 length is 15 residues. CDR3 sequence reads: CSAREETGSNYGYTF.

The chain employs TRBV12-3 or TRBV12-4 and TRBJ2-3. The CDR3 sequence is 13 residues long. The chain's CDR3 is CASSWSGTDTQYF.

The chain is built from TRBV24-1 and TRBJ1-2; TCRdb's D call of TRBD1 is untestable without DNA. The V gene's germline CDR1 is KGHDR and CDR2 SFDVKD. The CDR3 is 12 residues long. CDR3 region: CATSGGNYGYTF.

V gene TRBV7-9 combines with J gene TRBJ1-1. The CDR3 runs 14 residues. Germline V CDR1 and CDR2: SEHNR, FQNEAQ (reference sequence). CDR3 region: CASSNSDMNTEAFF.

The rearrangement joins TRBV7-9 to TRBJ1-6. Germline V gives CDR1 SEHNR, CDR2 FQNEAQ (reference sequence). This CDR3 contains 15 residues. The CDR3 sequence is CASSEQSSYNSPLHF.

The J gene is TRBJ2-3, the V gene TRBV12-3 or TRBV12-4; TCRdb names TRBD1, which stays unverified in the absence of DNA. The CDR3 has 14 residues. The CDR3 spells CASRDGTGINTQYF.

The chain carries TRBV19 and TRBJ2-2; there is no DNA to check the TCRdb D call of TRBD1. Germline loops: CDR1 LNHDA, CDR2 SQIVND (reference sequence). CDR3 length: 16 residues. The CDR3: CASSILRQGGTGELFF.

The chain combines TRBV2 with TRBJ2-7; TCRdb outputs TRBD2, but without DNA this stays unchecked. Germline CDR1 reads SNHLY; CDR2 reads FYNNEI. The CDR3 totals 15 residues. CDR3 sequence reads: CASSEKAGLLYEQYF. Supplemented by reference TRBV2 and TRBJ2-7, the full variable domain reads EPEVTQTPSHQVTQMGQEVILRCVPISNHLYFYWYRQILGQKVEFLVSFYNNEISEKSEIFDDQFSVERPDGSNFTLKIRSTKLEDSAMYFCASSEKAGLLYEQYFGPGTRLTVT.

The chain couples TRBV9 to TRBJ1-2. The CDR3 consists of 15 residues. Germline CDR1 is SGDLS and CDR2 is YYNGEE. The CDR3 reads CASRGASARAYGYTF.

The CDR3 sequence is CASDPSRDRDGYTF. This sequence joins TRBV7-9 and TRBJ1-2; there is no DNA to check the TCRdb D call of TRBD1. CDR3 size: 14 residues. Germline V gene sequence: CDR1 SEHNR, CDR2 FQNEAQ (reference sequence).

The CDR3 region is CASRSGGRYEQYF. V usage is TRBV5-6 and J usage is TRBJ2-7; TCRdb calls TRBD2, which cannot be checked without DNA. The CDR3 is 13 amino acids. Germline CDR1 and CDR2: SGHDT and YYEEEE. The full variable domain, rest sourced from reference TRBV5-6 and TRBJ2-7, is DAGVTQSPTHLIKTRGQQVTLRCSPKSGHDTVSWYQQALGQGPQFIFQYYEEEERQRGNFPDRFSGHQFPNYSSELNVNALLLGDSALYLCASRSGGRYEQYFGPGTRLTVT.

The chain carries TRBV20-1 and TRBJ2-5; TCRdb calls TRBD1, which cannot be checked without DNA. The CDR3 totals 13 residues. Germline loops: CDR1 DFQATT, CDR2 SNEGSKA (reference sequence). Here the CDR3 reads CSARPDWTDSQYF.

This chain connects TRBV12-3 or TRBV12-4 to TRBJ2-7; TCRdb's D gene call, TRBD1, goes unchecked for lack of DNA. This CDR3 has 14 residues. CDR3 sequence: CASSARQKDYEQYF.

The chain carries TRBV6-1 and TRBJ2-7; TCRdb calls TRBD2, which cannot be checked without DNA. Germline V gene data show CDR1 as MNHNS and CDR2 as SASEGT. The CDR3 spans 14 residues. CDR3 protein: CASTLLEGSYEQYF.

The chain combines TRBV27 with TRBJ1-1; with no DNA, the TCRdb D assignment of TRBD1 cannot be verified. Germline V gene data show CDR1 as MNHEY and CDR2 as SMNVEV (reference sequence). This CDR3 has 13 residues. CDR3 amino acids: CASVGGLNTEAFF.

The J gene is TRBJ2-5, the V gene TRBV6-5; TCRdb names TRBD2, which stays unverified in the absence of DNA. CDR3 size: 17 residues. Germline V CDR1 and CDR2: MNHEY, SVGAGI. The CDR3 sequence is CASSYTTINNWEETQYF.

This rearrangement joins TRBV5-6 to TRBJ1-1; TCRdb's D call, TRBD1, is unchecked because there is no DNA. The germline V gene has CDR1 SGHDT and CDR2 YYEEEE. This CDR3 has 16 residues. CDR3 sequence: CASSLFSGGRETEAFF.

The V gene is TRBV9, the J gene TRBJ2-3; TCRdb proposes TRBD1, but this gene call is untestable without DNA. This CDR3 comprises 14 residues. The germline V gene encodes CDR1 SGDLS and CDR2 YYNGEE. CDR3 sequence: CASSAQDTVNTQYF.

The V gene is TRBV6-5, the J gene TRBJ1-2. CDR1 and CDR2 from the germline V gene are MNHEY and SVGAGI. The CDR3 sequence is 12 residues long. CDR3 amino acids: CASMAIDYGYTF.

V gene TRBV19 combines with J gene TRBJ2-1; TCRdb lists TRBD2, though no DNA is available to test this call. The CDR3 contains 15 residues. CDR1 LNHDA and CDR2 SQIVND come from the germline V gene (reference sequence). CDR3 residues: CASSIERGRADEQFF.

The CDR3 sequence is CSVSFRDRGPDTQYF. The chain couples TRBV29-1 to TRBJ2-3; lacking DNA, the TRBD1 call made by TCRdb goes unchecked. Per the germline V gene, CDR1 is SQVTM and CDR2 is ANQGSEA. The CDR3 runs 15 residues.

This chain joins TRBV7-9 and TRBJ2-7; as DNA is missing, the TRBD1 call by TCRdb cannot be tested. The CDR3 sequence is 15 residues long. Germline CDR1 SEHNR, CDR2 FQNEAQ (reference sequence). CDR3 residues: CASSSQGETRYEQYF.